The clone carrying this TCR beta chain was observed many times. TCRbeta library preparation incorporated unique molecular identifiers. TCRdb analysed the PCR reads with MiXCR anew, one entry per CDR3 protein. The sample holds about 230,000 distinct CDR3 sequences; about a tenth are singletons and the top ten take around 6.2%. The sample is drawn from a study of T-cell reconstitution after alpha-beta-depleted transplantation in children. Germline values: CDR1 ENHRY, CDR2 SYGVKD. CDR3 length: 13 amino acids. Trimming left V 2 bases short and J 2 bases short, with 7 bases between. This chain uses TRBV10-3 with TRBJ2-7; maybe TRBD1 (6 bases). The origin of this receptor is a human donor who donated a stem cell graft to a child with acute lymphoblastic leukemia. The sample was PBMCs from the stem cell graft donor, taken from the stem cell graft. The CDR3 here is CAISEGGTYEQYF. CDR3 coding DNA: TGTGCCATCAGTGAGGGGGGCACCTACGAGCAGTACTTC.